The 27 T cell receptor beta chains given below trace back to one sample, sequenced in a study of cytotoxic CD8 clonotypes in ibrutinib-treated CLL. Sequencing used immunoSEQ multiplex PCR; TCRdb keeps in-frame clones, though not all of them. The table lists 150,000 to 200,000 clones, around nine tenths of them singletons. This sample comprised PBMCs, obtained at disease progression, from a patient treated with ibrutinib. The receptor set was obtained from a human donor with chronic lymphocytic leukemia.

The rearrangement uses TRBV9 and TRBJ2-2, with D perhaps TRBD1 (5 bases). Trimming pared 2 bases from V and 3 bases from J, leaving 14 bases between. From germline, CDR1 is SGDLS and CDR2 YYNGEE. The CDR3 sequence is 16 residues long. CDR3 nucleotides: TGTGCCAGCAGCGTCCCGGCAGGGCTGCACACCGGGGAGCTGTTTTTT. Amino acids: CASSVPAGLHTGELFF. The whole variable domain, remainder taken from reference TRBV9 and TRBJ2-2, is DSGVTQTPKHLITATGQRVTLRCSPRSGDLSVYWYQQSLDQGLQFLIQYYNGEERAKGNILERFSAQQFPDLHSELNLSSLELGDSALYFCASSVPAGLHTGELFFGEGSRLTVL.

J is TRBJ2-7 and V is TRBV6-5, with D possibly called TRBD1 or TRBD2 (5 bases each). The CDR3 is 15 amino acids. The V end was cut by 4 bases, the J end by 4 bases, with 17 bases between. Looked up from germline, CDR1 is MNHEY and CDR2 is SVGAGI. The CDR3 region has the DNA TGTGCCAGCAGTTCCCCAGGGACGGCAGAGTACGAGCAGTACTTC. It is translated as CASSSPGTAEYEQYF.

The J gene is TRBJ1-3, the V gene TRBV6-5; possibly TRBD1 for D (5 bases). Germline V gene data show CDR1 as MNHEY and CDR2 as SVGAGI. Trimming cost V 8 bases and J 1 base, with 15 bases left between them. The CDR3 runs to 15 residues. The CDR3, as DNA: TGTGCCAGCCGGCGCGACCGGGGGTCTGGAAACACCATATATTTT. This sequence encodes CASRRDRGSGNTIYF.

V usage is TRBV7-9 and J usage is TRBJ2-5; D possibly corresponds to TRBD1 (5 bases). The CDR3 has 15 residues. Germline CDR1 is SEHNR and CDR2 is FQNEAQ (reference sequence). V lost 3 bases and J lost 0, with 11 bases in between. The CDR3 region has the DNA TGTGCCAGCAGCTTCCTACAGGAGTACCAAGAGACCCAGTACTTC. Residues: CASSFLQEYQETQYF.

The chain joins TRBV4-3 to TRBJ2-4; D not certain. Germline values: CDR1 LGHNA, CDR2 YSLEER. Between the trimmed V and J ends, which lost 2 bases and 2 bases, there was a span of 4 bases. The CDR3 runs 13 residues. CDR3 loop: CASSQTPKNIQYF. The CDR3 nucleotides read TGCGCCAGCAGCCAAACACCCAAAAACATTCAGTACTTC.

The CDR3 reads CASSQDLTENYGYTF. Written as DNA, the CDR3 is TGTGCCAGCAGCCAAGATCTAACGGAAAACTATGGCTACACCTTC. The rearrangement uses TRBV4-2 and TRBJ1-2; no clear D. The CDR3 contains 15 residues. CDR1 is LGHNA and CDR2 is YNFKEQ in the germline V gene. Trimming cost V 0 bases and J 2 bases, with 10 bases left between them.

V usage is TRBV9 and J usage is TRBJ2-1; 9 nucleotides match TRBD1. Germline values: CDR1 SGDLS, CDR2 YYNGEE. CDR3 length equals 15 residues. Trimming removed 4 bases from V and 4 bases from J; junction bases left unmatched: 6. The CDR3 bases are TGTGCCAGCAGCCCTGGGACAGGGATTTACAATGAGCAGTTCTTC. Amino acids: CASSPGTGIYNEQFF.

This clone was found a few times. The chain is built from TRBV14 and TRBJ2-1; possibly TRBD2 for D (6 bases). Trimming removed 4 bases from V and 1 base from J, with 29 bases in between. CDR1 SGHDN and CDR2 FVKESK come from the germline V gene. The CDR3 loop spans 21 amino acids. The CDR3 is CASSPSLYRGEAPNSYNEQFF. The CDR3 bases are TGTGCCAGCAGCCCCTCACTTTATCGCGGGGAGGCGCCCAATTCCTACAATGAGCAGTTCTTC.

CDR3 in DNA: TGTGCCAGCAGCCGAGGATCCCGGGACGCAGATACGCAGTATTTT. Translation: CASSRGSRDADTQYF. The chain combines TRBV7-3 with TRBJ2-3; D is perhaps TRBD1 or TRBD2 (5 bases each). The length of the CDR3 is 15 residues. The germline V gene encodes CDR1 SGHTA and CDR2 FQGTGA. The V end lost 5 bases, the J end lost 4 bases, and 16 bases lay between the germline ends.

The chain uses TRBV7-9 and TRBJ2-6, with D tentatively TRBD1 (6 bases). The CDR3 contains 18 residues. Germline CDR1 is SEHNR and CDR2 is FQNEAQ (reference sequence). Trimming took off 2 bases at V and 0 bases at J, with 14 bases between the two ends. CDR3: CASSLTNTGFSGANVLTF. In nucleotides, the CDR3 is TGTGCCAGCAGCTTAACCAATACAGGGTTCTCTGGGGCCAACGTCCTGACTTTC.

This clone appeared once. The chain carries TRBV7-9 and TRBJ2-6, with TRBD1 identical over 10 bases. Germline trimming cut 5 bases from V and 1 base from J; bases unmatched to any gene: 5. The length of the CDR3 is 17 residues. Germline assignment: CDR1 SEHNR and CDR2 FQNEAQ (reference sequence). The CDR3 nucleotides read TGTGCCAGCAGCCCGGGACAGGGGAGATCTGGGGCCAACGTCCTGACTTTC. Protein product: CASSPGQGRSGANVLTF.

This chain uses TRBV19 with TRBJ1-5, with D maybe TRBD1 (5 bases). Germline CDR1 LNHDA, CDR2 SQIVND (reference sequence). V gave up 5 bases and J gave up 0 bases, with 11 bases separating them. The CDR3 extends over 15 amino acids. Here the CDR3 reads CASSSGRHSNQPQHF. The CDR3 region has the DNA TGTGCCAGTAGTTCGGGACGGCATAGCAATCAGCCCCAGCATTTT.

This clone was counted once. V gene TRBV7-8 combines with J gene TRBJ2-1; 10 nucleotides line up with TRBD2. Germline CDR1 SGHVS, CDR2 FQNEAQ. This CDR3 has 15 residues. V dropped 3 bases and J dropped 7; count of bases not matched to a gene: 6. The CDR3 loop reads CASSFSSSGRNEQFF. CDR3 sequence (DNA): TGTGCCAGCAGCTTTTCGTCTAGCGGGAGAAATGAGCAGTTCTTC.

The chain uses TRBV28 and TRBJ2-3; 7 nucleotides agree with TRBD1. This CDR3 comprises 18 residues. Germline lookup yields CDR1 MDHEN and CDR2 SYDVKM. V lost 7 bases and J lost 4; bases outside the gene matches: 20. CDR3 DNA sequence: TGTGCCAGCATCCCCTTACAGGGGACCCTCCCGAAACCAGATACGCAGTATTTT. Translating gives CASIPLQGTLPKPDTQYF.

This chain links TRBV30 with TRBJ1-1; D unclear. The CDR3 has 14 residues. The ends were cut back, 4 bases at V and 0 bases at J, with 12 bases in the middle. Per the germline V gene, CDR1 is GTSNPN and CDR2 is SVGIG (reference sequence). This CDR3 reads CAWNRDLMNTEAFF. The CDR3 nucleotides read TGTGCCTGGAACCGGGATTTGATGAACACTGAAGCTTTCTTT.

The chain combines TRBV7-9 with TRBJ1-2; a possible D gene is TRBD1 (6 bases). The CDR3 extends over 15 amino acids. CDR1 and CDR2 (germline): SEHNR, FQNEAQ (reference sequence). Trimming left V 7 bases short and J 7 bases short, with 22 bases between. CDR3 sequence reads: CASTDVARGLGGYTF. CDR3 nucleotide sequence: TGTGCCAGCACCGACGTCGCCAGGGGTCTTGGTGGCTACACCTTC.

The rearrangement uses TRBV10-3 and TRBJ2-7; perhaps TRBD2 as D (6 bases). This CDR3 has 14 residues. The V end was cut by 3 bases, the J end by 2 bases, with 11 bases between. Germline loops: CDR1 ENHRY, CDR2 SYGVKD. CDR3 region: CAISDLASPYEQYF. The CDR3 DNA reads TGTGCCATCAGTGACCTAGCGAGTCCCTACGAGCAGTACTTC.

This rearrangement joins TRBV6-6 to TRBJ1-1; D unclear. Germline CDR1 and CDR2: MNHNY and SVGAGI (reference sequence). V lost 0 bases to trimming and J lost 0 bases, with 8 bases between them. This CDR3 comprises 15 residues. The CDR3 DNA sequence: TGTGCCAGCAGTTACTCGTCCTTTCTGAACACTGAAGCTTTCTTT. As protein: CASSYSSFLNTEAFF.

Written as DNA, the CDR3 is TGCGCCAGCAGTGAGGGGTCAGCGGGAGTCGGTACCGGGGAGCTGTTTTTT. Amino acids: CASSEGSAGVGTGELFF. The chain has TRBV10-1 and TRBJ2-2, with TRBD2 identical over 8 bases. The CDR3 loop spans 17 amino acids. Germline lookup yields CDR1 WNHNN and CDR2 SYGVQD (reference sequence). The V gene end was trimmed by 2 bases and the J gene end by 5 bases; junction bases not matched to a gene: 10.

V is TRBV4-2 and J is TRBJ2-3; 13 bases match TRBD2. This CDR3 is built from 18 residues. V shed 4 bases and J 3 bases; nucleotides not matched to a gene: 10. From germline, CDR1 is LGHNA and CDR2 YNFKEQ. The CDR3, as DNA: TGTGCCAGCAGCCTCCTCGGACTAGCGGGAGAGACAACAGATACGCAGTATTTT. Translation: CASSLLGLAGETTDTQYF.

This chain's CDR3 is CAISESKDFKQYF. In nucleotides, the CDR3 is TGTGCCATCAGTGAGTCGAAGGATTTCAAGCAGTACTTC. The rearrangement links TRBV10-3 to TRBJ2-7; the D is unclear. Germline loops: CDR1 ENHRY, CDR2 SYGVKD. CDR3 length: 13 residues. V dropped 0 bases and J dropped 8 bases, with 11 bases sitting between them.

The V gene is TRBV30, the J gene TRBJ1-1; D ambiguous. Per germline, CDR1 GTSNPN and CDR2 SVGIG (reference sequence). This CDR3 comprises 10 residues. V was trimmed by 5 bases and J by 1 base, leaving 2 bases between them. The DNA of the CDR3 is TGTGCCTGGGCGAACACTGAAGCTTTCTTT. Residues: CAWANTEAFF.

The chain recombines TRBV19 with TRBJ2-6; D not resolved. V shed 5 bases and J shed 3 bases, with 14 bases lying between them. The CDR3 contains 16 residues. Germline-derived CDR1 and CDR2 are LNHDA and SQIVND (reference sequence). CDR3 nucleotides: TGTGCCAGTAGTTCCCCCGGCATCTTTGGGGCCAACGTCCTGACTTTC. This encodes CASSSPGIFGANVLTF.

The chain uses TRBV10-3 and TRBJ1-1; D is unresolved. The CDR3 consists of 14 residues. Trimming stripped 4 bases from V and 3 bases from J, with 12 bases between. Germline V gene data show CDR1 as ENHRY and CDR2 as SYGVKD. The CDR3 region has the DNA TGTGCCATCAGTGCCGAAATTTCGGACACTGAAGCTTTCTTT. Translation gives CAISAEISDTEAFF.

This rearrangement joins TRBV4-1 to TRBJ2-7, with 11 positions matching TRBD2. The CDR3 spans 17 residues. The junction had 12 bases not matched to a gene; V was cut back by 0 bases and J by 8 bases. Germline CDR1 reads MGHRA; CDR2 reads YSYEKL. CDR3 bases: TGCGCCAGCAGCCAAGATTTAGCGGGAGGGGGGTTATTCCAGCAGTACTTC. This sequence encodes CASSQDLAGGGLFQQYF.

The chain carries TRBV7-6 and TRBJ2-1; 12 bases agree with TRBD1. Per germline, CDR1 SGHVS and CDR2 FNYEAQ. V dropped 5 bases and J dropped 0; count of bases not matched to a gene: 11. This CDR3 is built from 19 residues. The CDR3 DNA is TGTGCCAGCAGCCGCAGGGGACAGGGGGCTGAGAGCTCCTACAATGAGCAGTTCTTC. Its translation is CASSRRGQGAESSYNEQFF.

This chain links TRBV7-2 with TRBJ1-2; D not resolved. V lost 1 base, J lost 3 bases, and 9 bases lay in between. CDR1 and CDR2 from the germline V gene are SGHTA and FQGNSA. The CDR3 extends over 14 amino acids. The CDR3 protein is CASSLGQTYYGYTF. The CDR3 nucleotides are TGTGCCAGCAGCTTAGGGCAGACATACTATGGCTACACCTTC.